These 29 T cell receptor beta chains were sequenced from one sample in a study of T-cell reconstitution after alpha-beta-depleted transplantation in children. The library targeted TCRbeta and was prepared with unique molecular identifiers. TCRdb called the PCR reads again in MiXCR, with one record for every CDR3 protein. The data show 500,000 to 750,000 distinct CDR3 sequences, with approximately 30% seen just once and around a third held by the top ten. Source: PBMCs, taken before TCRalphabeta/CD19-depleted stem cell transplant. All receptors derive from a boy less than two years old with Wiskott-Aldrich syndrome, due to receive a stem cell transplant.

J is TRBJ2-3 and V is TRBV5-6; D tentatively fits TRBD1 or TRBD2 (5 bases each). There are 14 residues in the CDR3. Trimming removed 5 bases from V and 5 bases from J, with 15 bases in between. Germline assignment: CDR1 SGHDT and CDR2 YYEEEE. CDR3 sequence reads: CASRLGMGVDTQYF. In nucleotides, the CDR3 is TGTGCCAGCAGACTGGGGATGGGGGTAGATACGCAGTATTTT.

The CDR3, as DNA: TGTGCCAGCAGCTTCATAAGGACTAGCGGCTACAATGAGCAGTTCTTC. Protein product: CASSFIRTSGYNEQFF. J is TRBJ2-1 and V is TRBV5-4; 10 bases agree with TRBD2. The V gene's germline CDR1 is SGHNT and CDR2 YYREEE (reference sequence). V was clipped by 2 bases and J by 3 bases; unmatched bases: 5. The CDR3 loop spans 16 amino acids.

The sample holds a few counts of this clonotype. V and J are TRBV29-1 and TRBJ2-3; 7 bases match TRBD2. Germline V gene data show CDR1 as SQVTM and CDR2 as ANQGSEA. This CDR3 contains 13 residues. V gave up 8 bases and J gave up 5 bases; unmatched junction bases: 10. The chain's CDR3 is CSFRTRVGDTQYF. In DNA, the CDR3 is TGCAGCTTCCGGACTAGGGTAGGAGATACGCAGTATTTT.

The genes are TRBV5-4 and TRBJ2-3; D gene ambiguous. V lost 4 bases and J lost 0, with 15 bases in between. Germline V gene data show CDR1 as SGHNT and CDR2 as YYREEE (reference sequence). CDR3 length equals 16 residues. For the CDR3, the DNA is TGTGCCAGCAGCCCCAGAGCAGTTACTAGCACAGATACGCAGTATTTT. Translation gives CASSPRAVTSTDTQYF.

In its sample, this clonotype was seen a few times. The chain employs TRBV5-1 and TRBJ2-2; 9 positions agree with TRBD1. V shed 4 bases, J shed 3 bases, and the junction held 4 bases outside the gene matches. CDR1 and CDR2 (germline): SGHRS, YFSETQ. The CDR3 totals 15 residues. The CDR3 loop is CASSADRGDTGELFF. Here the CDR3 DNA reads TGCGCCAGCAGCGCGGACAGGGGTGACACCGGGGAGCTGTTTTTT. The full variable domain, completed using reference TRBV5-1 and TRBJ2-2, is KAGVTQTPRYLIKTRGQQVTLSCSPISGHRSVSWYQQTPGQGLQFLFEYFSETQRNKGNFPGRFSGRQFSNSRSEMNVSTLELGDSALYLCASSADRGDTGELFFGEGSRLTVL.

This clonotype has a count of ten or more. The rearrangement uses TRBV6-5 and TRBJ2-1, with 10 bases that match TRBD1. Germline V gene sequence: CDR1 MNHEY, CDR2 SVGAGI. This CDR3 spans 16 amino acids. V lost 0 bases to trimming and J lost 8 bases; unmatched junction nucleotides: 7. CDR3: CASSYSRDRGVDEQFF. The CDR3 coding sequence is TGTGCCAGCAGTTACTCGCGGGACAGGGGTGTCGATGAGCAGTTCTTC.

This clonotype was detected many times. The chain links TRBV9 to TRBJ2-7, with TRBD2 matching 7 bases. V gave up 0 bases and J gave up 3 bases; unmatched junction bases: 3. The germline V gene encodes CDR1 SGDLS and CDR2 YYNGEE. The CDR3 is 14 amino acids. This CDR3 is CASSVGPGGYEQYF. The CDR3 DNA reads TGTGCCAGCAGCGTAGGTCCGGGGGGCTACGAGCAGTACTTC. The whole variable domain, remainder taken from reference TRBV9 and TRBJ2-7, is DSGVTQTPKHLITATGQRVTLRCSPRSGDLSVYWYQQSLDQGLQFLIQYYNGEERAKGNILERFSAQQFPDLHSELNLSSLELGDSALYFCASSVGPGGYEQYFGPGTRLTVT.

In this sample, this clonotype turned up a few times. The V call is TRBV4-2, the J call TRBJ2-1, with TRBD2 matching 10 bases. The CDR3 sequence is 18 residues long. Trimming at V came to 3 bases and at J to 5 bases, leaving 13 bases not matched to a gene. Per germline, CDR1 LGHNA and CDR2 YNFKEQ. CDR3 nucleotide sequence: TGTGCCAGCAGCCAGAGACCCCCGCTAGCGGGAGAAAACAATGAGCAGTTCTTC. Translated, it gives CASSQRPPLAGENNEQFF.

This clonotype was seen a few times. The chain carries TRBV7-2 and TRBJ2-2; perhaps TRBD2 as D (5 bases). The CDR3 is 13 amino acids. CDR1 and CDR2 (germline): SGHTA, FQGNSA. The V end lost 7 bases, the J end lost 5 bases, and 11 bases lay between the germline ends. DNA of the CDR3: TGTGCCAGCAAGTTAGCGCCTACCGGGGAGCTGTTTTTT. This translates into CASKLAPTGELFF.

This clonotype was counted at least ten times. The rearrangement links TRBV20-1 to TRBJ2-5, with no clear D. The length of the CDR3 is 11 residues. Germline values: CDR1 DFQATT, CDR2 SNEGSKA (reference sequence). V was clipped by 3 bases and J by 1 base, with 3 bases between them. The CDR3 DNA reads TGCAGTGCTAGCATCCAAGAGACCCAGTACTTC. Amino acids: CSASIQETQYF.

This clonotype was counted a few times. The rearrangement joins TRBV5-6 to TRBJ1-5; D might be TRBD1 (6 bases). The germline V and J ends were trimmed by 4 bases and 4 bases, with 12 bases remaining between them. This CDR3 is built from 14 residues. The germline V gene encodes CDR1 SGHDT and CDR2 YYEEEE. CDR3 bases: TGTGCCAGCAGCCTGGGACATCTGAATCAGCCCCAGCATTTT. Translation gives CASSLGHLNQPQHF. The complete variable domain, with remaining parts taken from reference TRBV5-6 and TRBJ1-5, reads DAGVTQSPTHLIKTRGQQVTLRCSPKSGHDTVSWYQQALGQGPQFIFQYYEEEERQRGNFPDRFSGHQFPNYSSELNVNALLLGDSALYLCASSLGHLNQPQHFGDGTRLSIL.

This clonotype occurred a few times. This chain uses TRBV2 with TRBJ2-1; D is perhaps TRBD1 (6 bases). CDR3 length: 15 amino acids. Between the trimmed V and J ends, which lost 5 bases and 3 bases, there was a span of 14 bases. CDR1 and CDR2 (germline): SNHLY, FYNNEI. CDR3 loop: CASSQGSYRYNEQFF. CDR3 DNA: TGTGCCAGCAGTCAGGGGTCTTACCGCTACAATGAGCAGTTCTTC.

V gene TRBV15 combines with J gene TRBJ1-2; 7 nucleotides line up with TRBD1. This CDR3 region has 13 residues. Germline CDR1 LNHNV, CDR2 YYDKDF (reference sequence). After removal of 7 bases from V and 3 bases from J, the junction contained 5 bases not matched to a gene. The CDR3 loop reads CATTPGTDYGYTF. For the CDR3, the DNA is TGTGCCACCACACCCGGGACAGACTATGGCTACACCTTC.

CDR3 loop: CASSLTGGQGYEQYF. The CDR3 DNA reads as TGCGCCAGCAGCTTGACCGGGGGACAGGGCTACGAGCAGTACTTC. V is TRBV5-1 and J is TRBJ2-7; 9 positions agree with TRBD1. CDR3 length equals 15 residues. CDR1 and CDR2 (germline): SGHRS, YFSETQ. Trimming at V came to 1 base and at J to 3 bases, leaving 5 bases not matched to a gene.

The V gene is TRBV10-3, the J gene TRBJ2-5; TRBD1 matches 8 bases. J gave up 3 bases and V 3 bases, and 9 bases lay outside the gene matches. Germline assignment: CDR1 ENHRY and CDR2 SYGVKD. The CDR3 length is 16 residues. CDR3 coding DNA: TGTGCCATCAGTGACCCGGACAGGGCCAGAGAAGAGACCCAGTACTTC. Its translation is CAISDPDRAREETQYF.

This clonotype was recorded a few times. The chain combines TRBV7-9 with TRBJ1-1; D unclear. Germline V gene data show CDR1 as SEHNR and CDR2 as FQNEAQ (reference sequence). V shed 5 bases and J shed 0 bases, with 10 bases lying between them. CDR3 size: 14 residues. CDR3 loop: CASSKLLMNTEAFF. In DNA, the CDR3 is TGTGCCAGCAGCAAGCTACTCATGAACACTGAAGCTTTCTTT.

The chain combines TRBV20-1 with TRBJ2-7; 9 positions match TRBD1. Germline V gives CDR1 DFQATT, CDR2 SNEGSKA (reference sequence). J lost 3 bases, V lost 6 bases, and 9 bases had no gene match. CDR3 length: 14 residues. CDR3 sequence: CSAKHRDRVYEQYF. The CDR3 bases are TGCAGTGCCAAACACCGGGACAGGGTCTACGAGCAGTACTTC.

The chain employs TRBV12-3 or TRBV12-4 and TRBJ2-3; D may be TRBD1 (5 bases). The CDR3 spans 15 residues. V was trimmed by 2 bases and J by 4 bases, leaving 13 bases between them. The chain's CDR3 is CASSLIGVIADTQYF. The CDR3 DNA is TGTGCCAGCAGTTTAATAGGGGTTATCGCAGATACGCAGTATTTT.

The V call is TRBV5-1, the J call TRBJ2-7, with D possibly being TRBD2 (6 bases). Looked up from germline, CDR1 is SGHRS and CDR2 is YFSETQ. The CDR3 totals 12 residues. The V and J ends lost 3 bases and 7 bases respectively, with 11 bases between them. CDR3 sequence (DNA): TGCGCCAGCAGCTCCAGTGGGAGGGAGCAGTACTTC. Translating gives CASSSSGREQYF.

The gene calls are TRBV7-8 and TRBJ2-5; no clear D gene. V lost 5 bases, J lost 1 base, and 11 bases lay in between. Germline V gene sequence: CDR1 SGHVS, CDR2 FQNEAQ. This CDR3 region has 14 residues. In DNA form, the CDR3 reads TGTGCCAGCAGCCCACTAATGCCCCAAGAGACCCAGTACTTC. Protein: CASSPLMPQETQYF.

V and J are TRBV7-8 and TRBJ2-1; D is undetermined. V shed 1 base and J shed 9 bases, with 7 bases lying between them. The CDR3 spans 12 residues. Germline-derived CDR1 and CDR2 are SGHVS and FQNEAQ. CDR3 DNA: TGTGCCAGCAGCTTAGGGTATCGTGAGCAGTTCTTC. Protein: CASSLGYREQFF. The variable domain in full, with the rest retrieved from reference TRBV7-8 and TRBJ2-1, is GAGVSQSPRYKVAKRGQDVALRCDPISGHVSLFWYQQALGQGPEFLTYFQNEAQLDKSGLPSDRFFAERPEGSVSTLKIQRTQQEDSAVYLCASSLGYREQFFGPGTRLTVL.

In this sample, this clonotype turned up a few times. The chain joins TRBV5-6 to TRBJ1-5; D is unresolved. The V gene lost 0 bases and the J gene lost 9 bases, with 10 bases spanning the gap. The CDR3 runs 13 residues. The germline gives CDR1 SGHDT, CDR2 YYEEEE. The CDR3 region has the DNA TGTGCCAGCAGCTTGGGACCCGGGTCGCCCCAGCATTTT. It specifies CASSLGPGSPQHF.

The chain has TRBV28 and TRBJ2-1; 10 bases agree with TRBD2. V was clipped by 4 bases and J by 9 bases; unmatched bases: 3. This CDR3 spans 13 amino acids. Germline-derived CDR1 and CDR2 are MDHEN and SYDVKM. In DNA, the CDR3 is TGTGCCAGCAGTTGGCTAGCGGGAGTTGAGCAGTTCTTC. Translated: CASSWLAGVEQFF.

The gene calls are TRBV27 and TRBJ2-3, with 14 bases fitting TRBD2. J gave up 8 bases and V 6 bases, and 4 bases lay outside the gene matches. The CDR3 length is 14 residues. Germline values: CDR1 MNHEY, CDR2 SMNVEV (reference sequence). The CDR3 region has the DNA TGTGCCAGCAGACGTGGGACTAGCGGGAGTACGCAGTATTTT. It encodes CASRRGTSGSTQYF.

The CDR3 sequence: CAISESRGGRKETQYF. In DNA, the CDR3 is TGTGCCATCAGTGAGTCAAGGGGCGGGAGAAAAGAGACCCAGTACTTC. V is TRBV10-3 and J is TRBJ2-5, with 7 bases matching TRBD2. The CDR3 extends over 16 amino acids. With 0 bases clipped from V and 3 bases from J, the junction kept 7 bases outside the gene matches. CDR1 ENHRY and CDR2 SYGVKD come from the germline V gene.

J is TRBJ2-5 and V is TRBV27; tentatively, D is TRBD2 (7 bases). CDR1 and CDR2 (germline): MNHEY, SMNVEV (reference sequence). Trimming shortened V by 7 bases and J by 6 bases, and 24 bases separated the two germline ends. CDR3 length: 16 residues. The CDR3 loop reads CASNPSWGGVGKTQYF. The DNA for the CDR3 is TGTGCCAGCAACCCGAGTTGGGGGGGCGTCGGAAAGACCCAGTACTTC.

The chain uses TRBV5-5 and TRBJ1-4; no clear D gene. The germline V and J ends were trimmed by 4 bases and 3 bases, with 13 bases remaining between them. This CDR3 contains 15 residues. Germline loops: CDR1 SGHKS, CDR2 YYEKEE (reference sequence). CDR3 nucleotide sequence: TGTGCCAGCAGCATGCAGGAGGGTGCTAATGAAAAACTGTTTTTT. Residues: CASSMQEGANEKLFF.

The chain joins TRBV7-2 to TRBJ1-2, with a tentative D call TRBD1 (6 bases). The CDR3 length is 14 residues. The V end was cut by 1 base, the J end by 8 bases, with 14 bases between. Germline values: CDR1 SGHTA, CDR2 FQGNSA. CDR3: CASSLGLQGGGYTF. The CDR3 nucleotides read TGTGCCAGCAGCTTAGGGTTACAGGGTGGGGGCTACACCTTC.

This chain connects TRBV7-8 to TRBJ1-4, with D perhaps matching TRBD1 (5 bases). CDR1 is SGHVS and CDR2 is FQNEAQ in the germline V gene. CDR3 length equals 14 residues. The ends were cut back, 3 bases at V and 10 bases at J, with 15 bases in the middle. The DNA of the CDR3 is TGTGCCAGCAGCTTGGGTGCCGGGGGGGGAAAACTGTTTTTT. This encodes CASSLGAGGGKLFF.